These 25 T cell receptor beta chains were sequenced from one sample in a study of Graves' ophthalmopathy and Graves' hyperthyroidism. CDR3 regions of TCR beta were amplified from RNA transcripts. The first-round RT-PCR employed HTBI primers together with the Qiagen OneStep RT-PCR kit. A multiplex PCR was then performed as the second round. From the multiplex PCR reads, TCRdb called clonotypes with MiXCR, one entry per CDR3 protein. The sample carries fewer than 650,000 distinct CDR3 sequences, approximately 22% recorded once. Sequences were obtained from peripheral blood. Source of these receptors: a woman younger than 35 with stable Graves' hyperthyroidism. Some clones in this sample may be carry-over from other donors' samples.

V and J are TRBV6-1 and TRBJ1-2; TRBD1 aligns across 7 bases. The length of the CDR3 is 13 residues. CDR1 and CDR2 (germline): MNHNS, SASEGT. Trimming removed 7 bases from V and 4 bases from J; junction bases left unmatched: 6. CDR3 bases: TGTGCCAGCATCCAAGGGGGCGTCTATGGCTACACCTTC. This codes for CASIQGGVYGYTF.

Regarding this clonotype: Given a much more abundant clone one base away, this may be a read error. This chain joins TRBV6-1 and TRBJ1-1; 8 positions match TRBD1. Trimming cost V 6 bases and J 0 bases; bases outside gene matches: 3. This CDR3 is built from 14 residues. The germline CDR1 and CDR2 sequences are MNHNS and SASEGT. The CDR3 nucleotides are TGTGCCAGCAGGGAGGGACAGGTGAACACTGAAGCTTTCTTT. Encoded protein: CASREGQVNTEAFF.

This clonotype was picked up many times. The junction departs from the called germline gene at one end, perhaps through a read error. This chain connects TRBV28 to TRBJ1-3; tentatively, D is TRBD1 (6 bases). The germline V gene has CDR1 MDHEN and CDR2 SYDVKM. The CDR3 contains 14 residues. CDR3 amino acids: CASDGGGGRNAIYF. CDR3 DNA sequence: TGTGCCAGCGACGGGGGAGGGGGAAGAAACGCCATATATTTT.

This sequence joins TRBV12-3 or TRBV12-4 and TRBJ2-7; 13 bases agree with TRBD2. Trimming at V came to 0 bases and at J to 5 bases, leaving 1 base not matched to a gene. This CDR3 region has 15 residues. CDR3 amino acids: CASSLAGLAGNEQYF. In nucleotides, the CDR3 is TGTGCCAGCAGTTTAGCGGGACTAGCGGGAAACGAGCAGTACTTC.

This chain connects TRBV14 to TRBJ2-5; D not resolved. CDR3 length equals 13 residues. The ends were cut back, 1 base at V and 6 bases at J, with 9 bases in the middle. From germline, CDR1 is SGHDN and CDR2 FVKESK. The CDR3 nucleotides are TGTGCCAGCAGCCAAGCAAGCGTTAAGACCCAGTACTTC. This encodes CASSQASVKTQYF.

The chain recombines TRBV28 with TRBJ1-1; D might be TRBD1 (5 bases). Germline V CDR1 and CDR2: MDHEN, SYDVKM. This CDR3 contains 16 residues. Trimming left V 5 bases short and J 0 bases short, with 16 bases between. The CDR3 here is CASSTYWGGMNTEAFF. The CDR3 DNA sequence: TGTGCCAGCAGTACCTACTGGGGGGGAATGAACACTGAAGCTTTCTTT. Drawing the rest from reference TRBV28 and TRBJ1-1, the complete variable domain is DVKVTQSSRYLVKRTGEKVFLECVQDMDHENMFWYRQDPGLGLRLIYFSYDVKMKEKGDIPEGYSVSREKKERFSLILESASTNQTSMYLCASSTYWGGMNTEAFFGQGTRLTVV.

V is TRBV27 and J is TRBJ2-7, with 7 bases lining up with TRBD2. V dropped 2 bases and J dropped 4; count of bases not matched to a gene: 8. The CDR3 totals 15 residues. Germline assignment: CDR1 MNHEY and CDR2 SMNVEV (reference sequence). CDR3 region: CASSLRASGRYEQYF. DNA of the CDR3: TGTGCCAGCAGTTTACGGGCTAGCGGACGATACGAGCAGTACTTC.

The CDR3 DNA is TGCGCCAGCAGCCAAGATGGCGGGGGGGCCTACGAGCAGTACTTC. Amino acids: CASSQDGGGAYEQYF. J is TRBJ2-7 and V is TRBV4-3, with 9 bases fitting TRBD2. The V gene's germline CDR1 is LGHNA and CDR2 YSLEER. J was trimmed by 2 bases and V by 0 bases; bases with no gene match: 2. The CDR3 consists of 15 residues.

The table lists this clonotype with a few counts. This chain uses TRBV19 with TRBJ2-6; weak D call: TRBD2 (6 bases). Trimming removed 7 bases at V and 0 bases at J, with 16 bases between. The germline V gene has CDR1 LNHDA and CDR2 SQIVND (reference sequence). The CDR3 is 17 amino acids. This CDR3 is CASIPGRDSSGANVLTF. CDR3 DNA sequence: TGTGCCAGTATTCCGGGACGGGACTCCTCTGGGGCCAACGTCCTGACTTTC.

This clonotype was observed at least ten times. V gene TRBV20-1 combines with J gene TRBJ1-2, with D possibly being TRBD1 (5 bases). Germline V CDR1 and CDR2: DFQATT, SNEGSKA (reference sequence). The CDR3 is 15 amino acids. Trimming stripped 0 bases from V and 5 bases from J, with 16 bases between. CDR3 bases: TGCAGTGCTAGAGATCGCGGGGGGAAGGATTATGGCTACACCTTC. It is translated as CSARDRGGKDYGYTF.

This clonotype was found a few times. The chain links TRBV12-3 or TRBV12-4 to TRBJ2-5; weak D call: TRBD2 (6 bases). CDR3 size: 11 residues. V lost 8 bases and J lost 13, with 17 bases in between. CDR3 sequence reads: CASAGRGSPYF. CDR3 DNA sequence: TGTGCCAGCGCGGGAAGGGGAAGCCCGTACTTC.

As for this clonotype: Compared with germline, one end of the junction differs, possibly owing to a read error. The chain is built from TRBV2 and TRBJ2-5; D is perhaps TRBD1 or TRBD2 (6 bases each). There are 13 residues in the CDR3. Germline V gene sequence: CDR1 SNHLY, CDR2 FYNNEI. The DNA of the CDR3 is TGTGCCAGCAATGAACGGAGGGGGGAGACCCAGTACTTC. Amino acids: CASNERRGETQYF.

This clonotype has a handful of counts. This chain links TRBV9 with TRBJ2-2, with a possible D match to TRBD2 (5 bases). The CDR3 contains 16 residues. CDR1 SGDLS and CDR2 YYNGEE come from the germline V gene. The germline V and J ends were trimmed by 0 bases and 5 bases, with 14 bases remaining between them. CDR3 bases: TGTGCCAGCAGCGTAGAAGGCTATTCGGGGACCGGGGAGCTGTTTTTT. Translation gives CASSVEGYSGTGELFF. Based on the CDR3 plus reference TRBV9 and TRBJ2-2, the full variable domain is DSGVTQTPKHLITATGQRVTLRCSPRSGDLSVYWYQQSLDQGLQFLIQYYNGEERAKGNILERFSAQQFPDLHSELNLSSLELGDSALYFCASSVEGYSGTGELFFGEGSRLTVL.

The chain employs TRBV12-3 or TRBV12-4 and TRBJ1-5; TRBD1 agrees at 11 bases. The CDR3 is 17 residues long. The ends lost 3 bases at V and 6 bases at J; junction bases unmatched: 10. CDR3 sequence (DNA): TGTGCCAGCAGTTTTAGTGGGGGACAGGGGGTATCTCAGCCCCAGCATTTT. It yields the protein CASSFSGGQGVSQPQHF.

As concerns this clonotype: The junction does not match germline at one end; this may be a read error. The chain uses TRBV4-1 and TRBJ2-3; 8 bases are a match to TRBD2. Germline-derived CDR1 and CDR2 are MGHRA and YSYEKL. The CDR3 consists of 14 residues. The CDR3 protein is CASTQAGGTDTQYF. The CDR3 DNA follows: TGCGCCAGCACCCAAGCGGGAGGCACAGATACGCAGTATTTT.

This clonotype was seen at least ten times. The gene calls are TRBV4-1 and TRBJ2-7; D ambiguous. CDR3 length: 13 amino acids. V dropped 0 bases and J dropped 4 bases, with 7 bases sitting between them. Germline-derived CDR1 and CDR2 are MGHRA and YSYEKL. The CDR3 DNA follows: TGCGCCAGCAGCCAAGATTTGGGTTACGAGCAGTACTTC. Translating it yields CASSQDLGYEQYF.

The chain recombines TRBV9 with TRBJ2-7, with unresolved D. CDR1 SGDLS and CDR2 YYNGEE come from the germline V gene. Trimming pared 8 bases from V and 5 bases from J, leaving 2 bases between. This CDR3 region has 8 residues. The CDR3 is CARHEQYF. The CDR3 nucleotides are TGTGCCAGGCACGAGCAGTACTTC. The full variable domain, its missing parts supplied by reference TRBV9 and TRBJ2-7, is DSGVTQTPKHLITATGQRVTLRCSPRSGDLSVYWYQQSLDQGLQFLIQYYNGEERAKGNILERFSAQQFPDLHSELNLSSLELGDSALYFCARHEQYFGPGTRLTVT.

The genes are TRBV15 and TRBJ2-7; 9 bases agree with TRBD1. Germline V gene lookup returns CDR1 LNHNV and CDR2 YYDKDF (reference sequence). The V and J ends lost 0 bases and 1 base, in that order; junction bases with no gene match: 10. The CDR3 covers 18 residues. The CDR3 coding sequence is TGTGCCACCAGCAGAGAAGGGACAGGGTGCCCTTGTTCCTACGAGCAGTACTTC. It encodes CATSREGTGCPCSYEQYF.

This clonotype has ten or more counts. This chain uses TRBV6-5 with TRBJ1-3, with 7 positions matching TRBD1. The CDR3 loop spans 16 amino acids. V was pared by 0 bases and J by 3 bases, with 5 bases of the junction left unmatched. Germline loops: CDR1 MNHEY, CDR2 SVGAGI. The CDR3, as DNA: TGTGCCAGCAGTTACTCGGAGCGGACAGGTGGAAACACCATATATTTT. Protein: CASSYSERTGGNTIYF.

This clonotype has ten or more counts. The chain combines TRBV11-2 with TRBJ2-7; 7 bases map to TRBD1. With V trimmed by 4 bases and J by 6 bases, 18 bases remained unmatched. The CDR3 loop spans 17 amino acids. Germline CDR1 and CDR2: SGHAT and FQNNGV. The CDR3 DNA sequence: TGTGCCAGCAGCTCCCACCAAGCGACAGGGTCCGTAGCCGAGCAGTACTTC. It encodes CASSSHQATGSVAEQYF.

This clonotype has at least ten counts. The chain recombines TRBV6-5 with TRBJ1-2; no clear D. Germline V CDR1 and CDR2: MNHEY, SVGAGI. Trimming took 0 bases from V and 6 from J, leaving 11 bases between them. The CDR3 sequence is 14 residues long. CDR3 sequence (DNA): TGTGCCAGCAGTTACTCGAGGGAAGGAGATGGCTACACCTTC. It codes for CASSYSREGDGYTF.

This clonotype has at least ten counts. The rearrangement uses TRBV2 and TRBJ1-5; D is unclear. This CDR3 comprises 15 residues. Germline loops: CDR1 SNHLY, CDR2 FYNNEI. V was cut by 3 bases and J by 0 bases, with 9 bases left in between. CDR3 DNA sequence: TGTGCCAGCAGTGATGGGCCCTATAGCAATCAGCCCCAGCATTTT. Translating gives CASSDGPYSNQPQHF.

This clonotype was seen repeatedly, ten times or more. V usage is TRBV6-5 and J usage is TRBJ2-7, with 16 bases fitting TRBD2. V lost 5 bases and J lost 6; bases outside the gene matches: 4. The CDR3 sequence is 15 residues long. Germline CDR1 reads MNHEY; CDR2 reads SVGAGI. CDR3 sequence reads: CASSPGLAGGPEQYF. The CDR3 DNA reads TGTGCCAGCAGTCCGGGACTAGCGGGGGGGCCCGAGCAGTACTTC.

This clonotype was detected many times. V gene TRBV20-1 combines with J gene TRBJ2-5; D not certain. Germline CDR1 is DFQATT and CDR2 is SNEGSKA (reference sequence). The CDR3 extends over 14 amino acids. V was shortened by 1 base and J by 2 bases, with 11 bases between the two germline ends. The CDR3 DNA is TGCAGTGCTAGAGCCCTGGACGGACAAGAGACCCAGTACTTC. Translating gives CSARALDGQETQYF.

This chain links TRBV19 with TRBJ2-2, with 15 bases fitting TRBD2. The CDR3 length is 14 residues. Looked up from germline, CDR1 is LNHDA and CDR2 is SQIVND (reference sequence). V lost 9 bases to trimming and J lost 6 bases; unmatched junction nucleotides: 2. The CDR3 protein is CASRTSGRAGELFF. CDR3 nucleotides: TGTGCCAGCCGGACTAGCGGGAGGGCCGGGGAGCTGTTTTTT.